What follows are 22 T cell receptor beta chains derived from one specimen sequenced in a study of shared clonotypes between healthy human individuals (dated by TCRdb to about 2020). To prepare the library, the immunoSEQ multiplex PCR assay was applied. As stored in TCRdb, this immuneACCESS dataset retains in-frame rearrangements with V and J assigned. A fraction of the clones does not appear; measured against another copy, unresolved V genes explain less than half of the discrepancy, and the remainder lacks a known reason. This sample holds some 680,000 clones; approximately 73% were observed only once. The ten top clones hold more than 1.5% of the sample. What was sequenced was memory CD4+ T cells sorted from blood. The cell subset or site tag for this specimen amounts to: CD45RA-negative fraction. The source is a woman aged 30 to 39 in good health.

This clone occurred many times. The chain carries TRBV6-1 and TRBJ2-3; D is uncertain. The V end lost 2 bases, the J end lost 6 bases, and 6 bases lay between the germline ends. The germline V gene encodes CDR1 MNHNS and CDR2 SASEGT. This CDR3 comprises 12 residues. The CDR3 coding sequence is TGTGCCAGCAGTGAATGGTCTGATACGCAGTATTTT. Translation: CASSEWSDTQYF.

This chain connects TRBV29-1 to TRBJ1-4; D is unresolved. The germline V and J ends were trimmed by 4 bases and 0 bases, with 12 bases remaining between them. CDR3 length: 15 residues. CDR1 is SQVTM, CDR2 ANQGSEA, per germline. CDR3 protein: CSVGGATATNEKLFF. CDR3 nucleotide sequence: TGCAGCGTTGGTGGCGCAACAGCAACTAATGAAAAACTGTTTTTT.

This clone was detected only once. J is TRBJ2-7 and V is TRBV5-1; D is possibly TRBD1 (6 bases). This CDR3 spans 14 amino acids. V was cut by 0 bases and J by 6 bases, with 13 bases left in between. Germline assignment: CDR1 SGHRS and CDR2 YFSETQ. CDR3 bases: TGCGCCAGCAGCTTGGTGGCAGGGGTGGGCGAGCAGTACTTC. Translation gives CASSLVAGVGEQYF.

At least ten counts were recorded for this clone. The chain uses TRBV5-1 and TRBJ1-1; tentatively, D is TRBD1 (6 bases). Trimming left V 0 bases short and J 5 bases short, with 14 bases between. CDR3 length: 15 amino acids. Germline loops: CDR1 SGHRS, CDR2 YFSETQ. CDR3 amino acids: CASSLAGGPGTEAFF. DNA of the CDR3: TGCGCCAGCAGCTTGGCCGGGGGGCCGGGGACTGAAGCTTTCTTT.

This chain uses TRBV4-2 with TRBJ2-3; D not resolved. Trimming pared 0 bases from V and 2 bases from J, leaving 6 bases between. The germline V gene encodes CDR1 LGHNA and CDR2 YNFKEQ. The CDR3 extends over 14 amino acids. The CDR3 coding sequence is TGTGCCAGCAGCCAAGAGCGGCTCACAGATACGCAGTATTTT. Its protein product is CASSQERLTDTQYF.

This chain links TRBV28 with TRBJ2-3; unclear D gene. Germline values: CDR1 MDHEN, CDR2 SYDVKM. The CDR3 spans 15 residues. V lost 1 base, J lost 1 base, and 9 bases lay in between. For the CDR3, the DNA is TGTGCCAGCAGTTTATCTACTTCGGGCACAGATACGCAGTATTTT. The encoded protein is CASSLSTSGTDTQYF.

The rearrangement joins TRBV18 to TRBJ2-1; a weak D match, TRBD1 (6 bases). Trimming stripped 3 bases from V and 0 bases from J, with 21 bases between. This CDR3 has 19 amino acids. Germline CDR1 KGHSH, CDR2 LQKENI. The CDR3 sequence: CASSPAKIRQATSYNEQFF. Written as DNA, the CDR3 is TGTGCCAGCTCACCCGCAAAAATCCGACAGGCGACCTCCTACAATGAGCAGTTCTTC.

This chain uses TRBV19 with TRBJ1-5, with no clear D. The CDR3 totals 13 residues. V was clipped by 3 bases and J by 9 bases, with 12 bases between them. Germline V gene sequence: CDR1 LNHDA, CDR2 SQIVND (reference sequence). The CDR3 DNA sequence: TGTGCCAGTAGTATTCTCTCTGGGCCGCCCCAGCATTTT. It encodes CASSILSGPPQHF.

This rearrangement joins TRBV5-1 to TRBJ2-1, with TRBD2 matching over 8 bases. With 3 bases clipped from V and 4 bases from J, the junction kept 6 bases outside the gene matches. The CDR3 is made up of 15 amino acids. CDR1 is SGHRS and CDR2 is YFSETQ in the germline V gene. As DNA, the CDR3 is TGCGCCAGCAGCTACGGACTAGCTTCGTACAATGAGCAGTTCTTC. It is translated as CASSYGLASYNEQFF.

A note on this clone: The same CDR3 can be traced to other DNA sequences in this sample. The chain combines TRBV18 with TRBJ1-1; D ambiguous. CDR3 length: 13 residues. Germline V gene data show CDR1 as KGHSH and CDR2 as LQKENI. The V end lost 2 bases, the J end lost 1 base, and 5 bases lay between the germline ends. CDR3 region: CASSPAGNTEAFF. The DNA for the CDR3 is TGTGCCAGCTCACCAGCGGGGAACACTGAAGCTTTCTTT.

V is TRBV27 and J is TRBJ1-5; tentative D call: TRBD1 (5 bases). CDR3 length: 21 amino acids. V lost 4 bases and J lost 3, with 31 bases in between. Germline V gene data show CDR1 as MNHEY and CDR2 as SMNVEV (reference sequence). In DNA form, the CDR3 reads TGTGCCAGCAGTTCAAAGGGGTTCCCGGCCGGCAACGGGGGGACCAATCAGCCCCAGCATTTT. Protein: CASSSKGFPAGNGGTNQPQHF.

This chain links TRBV29-1 with TRBJ2-7; TRBD2 might be the D (6 bases). Germline V gene lookup returns CDR1 SQVTM and CDR2 ANQGSEA. The CDR3 runs to 13 residues. Trimming cost V 7 bases and J 3 bases, with 16 bases left between them. The CDR3 sequence is CSAEQGAGYEQYF. DNA for the CDR3: TGCAGCGCAGAGCAGGGAGCGGGCTACGAGCAGTACTTC.

The gene calls are TRBV27 and TRBJ2-1; TRBD2 matches at 11 bases. The germline CDR1 and CDR2 sequences are MNHEY and SMNVEV (reference sequence). The CDR3 totals 16 residues. V was pared by 0 bases and J by 5 bases, with 3 bases of the junction left unmatched. In nucleotides, the CDR3 is TGTGCCAGCAGTTTATCTAGCGGGAGGGCCCACAATGAGCAGTTCTTC. Protein sequence: CASSLSSGRAHNEQFF.

This clone was seen once. The chain uses TRBV14 and TRBJ1-1; D perhaps matches TRBD1 (5 bases). The CDR3 covers 16 residues. V lost 0 bases, J lost 0 bases, and 11 bases lay in between. Germline V gene data show CDR1 as SGHDN and CDR2 as FVKESK. In DNA form, the CDR3 reads TGTGCCAGCAGCCAAGACGGGACCCACATGAACACTGAAGCTTTCTTT. Translated: CASSQDGTHMNTEAFF.

The chain couples TRBV6-1 to TRBJ2-7; D not resolved. The CDR3 is 12 residues long. CDR1 MNHNS and CDR2 SASEGT come from the germline V gene. V was pared by 8 bases and J by 3 bases, with 11 bases between. CDR3: CASDRSIYEQYF. The CDR3 nucleotides are TGTGCCAGCGACCGTTCGATCTACGAGCAGTACTTC.

The chain links TRBV6-1 to TRBJ2-7, with 10 bases that match TRBD1. Looked up from germline, CDR1 is MNHNS and CDR2 is SASEGT. The V segment lost 0 bases and the J segment 7 bases; nucleotides outside the gene matches: 6. CDR3 size: 15 residues. The CDR3 spells CASSEARTGGWEQYF. CDR3 nucleotides: TGTGCCAGCAGTGAAGCTAGGACAGGGGGGTGGGAGCAGTACTTC.

V gene TRBV7-2 combines with J gene TRBJ2-5; 8 positions match TRBD2. Germline CDR1 is SGHTA and CDR2 is FQGNSA. The CDR3 runs 19 residues. V trimming: 2 bases; J trimming: 11 bases; junction bases outside the gene matches: 25. CDR3 sequence reads: CASSLKVGLAGNLYLEQYF. The CDR3 DNA follows: TGTGCCAGCAGCTTAAAGGTTGGGCTAGCGGGTAACCTATACCTAGAGCAGTACTTC.

The V call is TRBV28, the J call TRBJ1-1; TRBD1 aligns across 8 bases. The CDR3 runs to 15 residues. Germline values: CDR1 MDHEN, CDR2 SYDVKM. With 5 bases clipped from V and 4 bases from J, the junction kept 9 bases outside the gene matches. The CDR3 DNA reads as TGTGCCAGCAGTCCAAACAGGGGGGGGGCCACTGAAGCTTTCTTT. Translating gives CASSPNRGGATEAFF. The full variable domain, completed using reference TRBV28 and TRBJ1-1, is DVKVTQSSRYLVKRTGEKVFLECVQDMDHENMFWYRQDPGLGLRLIYFSYDVKMKEKGDIPEGYSVSREKKERFSLILESASTNQTSMYLCASSPNRGGATEAFFGQGTRLTVV.

The chain couples TRBV4-1 to TRBJ1-3; D gene uncertain. Germline CDR1 and CDR2: MGHRA and YSYEKL. This CDR3 has 13 residues. Trimming left V 2 bases short and J 11 bases short, with 13 bases between. The CDR3 sequence is CASSQLVQEAIYF. For the CDR3, the DNA is TGCGCCAGCAGCCAATTGGTCCAAGAGGCCATATATTTT.

The CDR3 loop is CAWSDPGTSPYNEQFF. CDR3 coding DNA: TGTGCCTGGAGTGATCCCGGGACTAGCCCCTACAATGAGCAGTTCTTC. The V and J genes are TRBV30 and TRBJ2-1, with 9 bases identical to TRBD2. V lost 1 base, J lost 2 bases, and 6 bases stayed unmatched. The CDR3 runs to 16 residues. Germline CDR1 is GTSNPN and CDR2 is SVGIG (reference sequence). The entire variable domain, with the rest obtained from reference TRBV30 and TRBJ2-1, is as follows: SQTIHQWPATLVQPVGSPLSLECTVEGTSNPNLYWYRQAAGRGLQLLFYSVGIGQISSEVPQNLSASRPQDRQFILSSKKLLLSDSGFYLCAWSDPGTSPYNEQFFGPGTRLTVL.

V is TRBV6-6 and J is TRBJ2-5; 8 bases align to TRBD1. This CDR3 has 15 amino acids. V gave up 2 bases and J gave up 6 bases; unmatched junction bases: 8. The germline gives CDR1 MNHNY, CDR2 SVGAGI (reference sequence). This chain's CDR3 is CASSYGQGASKTQYF. CDR3 nucleotide sequence: TGTGCCAGCAGTTACGGGCAGGGGGCGTCGAAGACCCAGTACTTC.

This clone was counted only a few times. The sample carries other DNA sequences with the same CDR3. The rearrangement joins TRBV28 to TRBJ1-5, with D uncertain. This CDR3 has 14 residues. V gave up 5 bases and J gave up 0 bases, with 8 bases separating them. Germline CDR1 MDHEN, CDR2 SYDVKM. CDR3 bases: TGTGCCAGCAGTCGGCAGGTTAGCAATCAGCCCCAGCATTTT. Translating gives CASSRQVSNQPQHF.